Below, 23 T cell receptor beta chains from the same sample are listed, as sequenced in a study of CD4+ T cells in melanoma. Data came from immunoSEQ multiplex PCR; TCRdb stores just in-frame clones and leaves some out. This table holds about 50,000 clones, nearly 90% found once. The sample consisted of peripheral blood. Every receptor here comes from a human donor with melanoma.

The sample holds one count of this clone. The chain combines TRBV9 with TRBJ1-2, with 8 positions matching TRBD1. CDR1 is SGDLS, CDR2 YYNGEE, per germline. The CDR3 runs to 15 residues. V was pared by 4 bases and J by 0 bases, with 5 bases of the junction left unmatched. The CDR3 here is CASSPDRAPNYGYTF. The DNA of the CDR3 is TGTGCCAGCAGCCCGGACAGGGCACCTAACTATGGCTACACCTTC. Together with reference TRBV9 and TRBJ1-2, the CDR3 gives the full variable domain: DSGVTQTPKHLITATGQRVTLRCSPRSGDLSVYWYQQSLDQGLQFLIQYYNGEERAKGNILERFSAQQFPDLHSELNLSSLELGDSALYFCASSPDRAPNYGYTFGSGTRLTVV.

V is TRBV27 and J is TRBJ2-6, with D possibly TRBD1 on 5 matching bases. The length of the CDR3 is 16 residues. CDR1 is MNHEY, CDR2 SMNVEV, per germline (reference sequence). V dropped 2 bases and J dropped 3 bases, with 11 bases sitting between them. CDR3 region: CASSLMWGVGANVLTF. Written as DNA, the CDR3 is TGTGCCAGCAGTTTAATGTGGGGCGTTGGGGCCAACGTCCTGACTTTC.

The rearrangement joins TRBV7-8 to TRBJ1-1; D ambiguous. CDR1 and CDR2 (germline): SGHVS, FQNEAQ. CDR3 length: 14 residues. Trimming stripped 1 base from V and 5 bases from J, with 11 bases between. The CDR3 region is CASSLERWETEAFF. The CDR3 nucleotides are TGTGCCAGCAGCTTAGAGAGGTGGGAAACTGAAGCTTTCTTT.

The chain recombines TRBV7-2 with TRBJ2-3; D remains unclear. The CDR3 consists of 14 residues. Germline V gene data show CDR1 as SGHTA and CDR2 as FQGNSA. V lost 1 base to trimming and J lost 3 bases, with 8 bases between them. CDR3 DNA: TGTGCCAGCAGCTTAGTAGTGGGTACAGATACGCAGTATTTT. It specifies CASSLVVGTDTQYF.

The chain couples TRBV27 to TRBJ2-2; D uncertain. The CDR3 runs to 14 residues. CDR1 is MNHEY and CDR2 is SMNVEV in the germline V gene (reference sequence). V was shortened by 7 bases and J by 5 bases, with 14 bases between the two germline ends. DNA of the CDR3: TGTGCCAGCAAGTTTGGCGTTGCGACCGGGGAGCTGTTTTTT. Protein product: CASKFGVATGELFF.

This clone was seen only once. The rearrangement joins TRBV6-1 to TRBJ1-4; 10 bases agree with TRBD1. The V gene's germline CDR1 is MNHNS and CDR2 SASEGT. CDR3 length: 15 amino acids. V trimming: 10 bases; J trimming: 3 bases; junction bases outside the gene matches: 8. DNA of the CDR3: TGTGCCACCAAAGACAGGGGGCTATCTAATGAAAAACTGTTTTTT. Its protein product is CATKDRGLSNEKLFF.

The chain has TRBV29-1 and TRBJ2-7; TRBD1 agrees at 10 bases. The junction had 6 bases not matched to a gene; V was cut back by 7 bases and J by 6 bases. The germline CDR1 and CDR2 sequences are SQVTM and ANQGSEA. The CDR3 is made up of 12 amino acids. This CDR3 is CSAFGTGVEQYF. Here the CDR3 DNA reads TGCAGCGCCTTCGGGACAGGGGTCGAGCAGTACTTC.

The chain's CDR3 is CASSLVVTGATDTQYF. CDR3 bases: TGCGCCAGCAGCTTGGTTGTGACAGGGGCGACAGATACGCAGTATTTT. V and J are TRBV5-1 and TRBJ2-3; TRBD1 matches at 8 bases. Trimming removed 0 bases from V and 3 bases from J; junction bases left unmatched: 6. The CDR3 sequence is 16 residues long. CDR1 is SGHRS, CDR2 YFSETQ, per germline.

The rearrangement links TRBV5-5 to TRBJ1-4, with D hard to call. Germline V gene sequence: CDR1 SGHKS, CDR2 YYEKEE (reference sequence). The CDR3 contains 16 residues. V lost 0 bases to trimming and J lost 7 bases, with 16 bases between them. The CDR3 DNA reads TGTGCCAGCAGCTTGGCTTTCGGGGTTGGCGGTGAAAAACTGTTTTTT. This translates into CASSLAFGVGGEKLFF.

The gene calls are TRBV25-1 and TRBJ2-1; 9 bases align to TRBD1. The CDR3 covers 15 residues. V lost 4 bases and J lost 5; bases outside the gene matches: 6. CDR1 MGHDK and CDR2 SYGVNS come from the germline V gene. DNA for the CDR3: TGTGCCAGCAGTGTACAGGGGGCTTTCAACAATGAGCAGTTCTTC. This encodes CASSVQGAFNNEQFF.

V and J are TRBV2 and TRBJ2-3; D unclear. The CDR3 is made up of 15 amino acids. The germline V and J ends were trimmed by 2 bases and 4 bases, with 13 bases remaining between them. Germline loops: CDR1 SNHLY, CDR2 FYNNEI. CDR3 region: CASSERYIAADTQYF. The CDR3, as DNA: TGTGCCAGCAGTGAAAGGTATATTGCTGCAGATACGCAGTATTTT.

The chain recombines TRBV6-5 with TRBJ1-2; D call uncertain. Per germline, CDR1 MNHEY and CDR2 SVGAGI. Between the trimmed V and J ends, which lost 7 bases and 4 bases, there was a span of 19 bases. The CDR3 extends over 15 amino acids. CDR3 amino acids: CASKSPLAGGYGYTF. For the CDR3, the DNA is TGTGCCAGCAAATCCCCGTTGGCCGGCGGCTATGGCTACACCTTC.

The chain recombines TRBV10-1 with TRBJ2-3; TRBD2 matches 7 bases. V lost 3 bases to trimming and J lost 8 bases; unmatched junction nucleotides: 5. The CDR3 contains 13 residues. CDR1 and CDR2 from the germline V gene are WNHNN and SYGVQD (reference sequence). CDR3 sequence (DNA): TGCGCCAGCAGTGACGAGCGGGGTGGTACGCAGTATTTT. This sequence encodes CASSDERGGTQYF.

The chain has TRBV5-6 and TRBJ2-7; 8 nucleotides align to TRBD1. Unmatched junction bases numbered 10, after V lost 4 bases and J lost 1 base. There are 16 residues in the CDR3. CDR1 and CDR2 from the germline V gene are SGHDT and YYEEEE. CDR3: CASSPRTGQDSYEQYF. The CDR3 DNA follows: TGTGCCAGCAGCCCTCGGACAGGGCAGGATTCCTACGAGCAGTACTTC.

This clone was found once. The rearrangement joins TRBV15 to TRBJ1-6, with TRBD1 matching over 8 bases. CDR1 and CDR2 from the germline V gene are LNHNV and YYDKDF (reference sequence). The CDR3 spans 15 residues. Trimming took 3 bases from V and 3 from J; bases not matched to a gene: 1. CDR3 region: CATSRDRDYNSPLHF. In DNA form, the CDR3 reads TGTGCCACCAGCAGGGACAGGGACTATAATTCACCCCTCCACTTT.

The chain's CDR3 is CASSVGIWSTDTQYF. The CDR3 coding sequence is TGTGCCAGCAGCGTTGGGATTTGGAGCACAGATACGCAGTATTTT. The chain employs TRBV9 and TRBJ2-3; D not resolved. This CDR3 region has 15 residues. Between the trimmed V and J ends, which lost 2 bases and 0 bases, there was a span of 10 bases. Germline V gene lookup returns CDR1 SGDLS and CDR2 YYNGEE.

This chain joins TRBV19 and TRBJ2-1, with D maybe TRBD2 (5 bases). This CDR3 is 15 amino acids long. Germline V gene lookup returns CDR1 LNHDA and CDR2 SQIVND (reference sequence). V lost 6 bases and J lost 3, with 15 bases in between. Here the CDR3 reads CASRTIKMGYNEQFF. CDR3 coding DNA: TGTGCCAGTAGGACTATAAAAATGGGCTACAATGAGCAGTTCTTC.

The chain recombines TRBV6-1 with TRBJ2-2; D might be TRBD1 (6 bases). V lost 2 bases, J lost 6 bases, and 10 bases lay in between. From germline, CDR1 is MNHNS and CDR2 SASEGT. The CDR3 totals 14 residues. CDR3 loop: CASSESGEAGELFF. In nucleotides, the CDR3 is TGTGCCAGCAGTGAATCAGGGGAAGCCGGGGAGCTGTTTTTT.

The rearrangement links TRBV29-1 to TRBJ2-7; 8 bases line up with TRBD1. Germline CDR1 reads SQVTM; CDR2 reads ANQGSEA. V gave up 6 bases and J gave up 2 bases; unmatched junction bases: 6. The CDR3 is 13 residues long. CDR3 in DNA: TGCAGCGTGACAGGGGAATGGCCCTACGAGCAGTACTTC. As protein: CSVTGEWPYEQYF.

The chain links TRBV28 to TRBJ1-1, with 8 nucleotides matching TRBD1. V lost 2 bases and J lost 10; bases outside the gene matches: 6. In germline, CDR1 is MDHEN, CDR2 SYDVKM. This CDR3 is built from 13 residues. The CDR3 region is CASSLLGQGRAFF. The CDR3 DNA reads TGTGCCAGCAGTTTACTTGGACAGGGTAGAGCTTTCTTT.

The chain joins TRBV2 to TRBJ2-1, with 9 bases that match TRBD2. The CDR3 is made up of 15 amino acids. Germline V gene sequence: CDR1 SNHLY, CDR2 FYNNEI. J lost 6 bases, V lost 7 bases, and 10 bases had no gene match. The CDR3 bases are TGTGCCAGCACCCCGGAGCGGGGGGCGCGCAATGAGCAGTTCTTC. It codes for CASTPERGARNEQFF.

V gene TRBV7-9 combines with J gene TRBJ1-1; D is ambiguous. The V end was cut by 5 bases, the J end by 1 base, with 11 bases between. Germline V gene lookup returns CDR1 SEHNR and CDR2 FQNEAQ (reference sequence). The CDR3 extends over 14 amino acids. The CDR3 reads CASSPTSANTEAFF. In DNA form, the CDR3 reads TGTGCCAGCAGCCCGACAAGCGCGAACACTGAAGCTTTCTTT.

This chain connects TRBV4-3 to TRBJ2-5; 10 bases align to TRBD2. The CDR3 runs 15 residues. Germline CDR1 reads LGHNA; CDR2 reads YSLEER. Losses at the gene ends were 3 bases for V and 0 bases for J; bases not matched to a gene: 1. The chain's CDR3 is CASSQGLAYQETQYF. The CDR3 DNA sequence: TGCGCCAGCAGCCAGGGACTAGCGTACCAAGAGACCCAGTACTTC.